The 22 T cell receptor beta chains reported below all come from one sample, sequenced in a study of cytomegalovirus exposure and HLA in healthy donors. Primers included in the PCR were 60 Vbeta and 13 Jbeta primers. Some clones are missing from TCRdb's copy, which holds only in-frame ones; the method was immunoSEQ multiplex PCR. The sample contains 150,000 to 200,000 clones, roughly 80% of which appear only once. Sequenced: PBMCs. The receptor set was obtained from a man under 40 in good health and CMV-seronegative.

The chain joins TRBV5-1 to TRBJ1-4, with TRBD1 matching 8 bases. After removal of 4 bases from V and 5 bases from J, the junction contained 13 bases not matched to a gene. The germline V gene encodes CDR1 SGHRS and CDR2 YFSETQ. The CDR3 totals 17 residues. The chain's CDR3 is CASSPTRGGQVNEKLFF. CDR3 sequence (DNA): TGCGCCAGCAGCCCCACCCGAGGGGGACAGGTGAATGAAAAACTGTTTTTT.

The chain combines TRBV28 with TRBJ1-2; D perhaps matches TRBD1 (6 bases). Per germline, CDR1 MDHEN and CDR2 SYDVKM. This CDR3 has 12 residues. V lost 10 bases and J 4 bases, leaving 13 bases between the germline ends. Here the CDR3 DNA reads TGTGCCATTGTGACAGGCAGCTATGGCTACACCTTC. Amino acid sequence: CAIVTGSYGYTF.

The chain is built from TRBV5-6 and TRBJ2-7; 9 nucleotides match TRBD2. The germline gives CDR1 SGHDT, CDR2 YYEEEE. CDR3 length equals 15 residues. Trimming at V came to 6 bases and at J to 0 bases, leaving 7 bases not matched to a gene. The DNA for the CDR3 is TGTGCCAGCAAGGGGGGGCGGGAGGGCTCCTACGAGCAGTACTTC. Translating it yields CASKGGREGSYEQYF.

V is TRBV27 and J is TRBJ1-1; TRBD1 matches 8 bases. The V segment lost 4 bases and the J segment 5 bases; nucleotides outside the gene matches: 6. This CDR3 region has 14 residues. Germline lookup yields CDR1 MNHEY and CDR2 SMNVEV (reference sequence). In nucleotides, the CDR3 is TGTGCCAGCAGTTCGACAGGGGCGGGTACTGAAGCTTTCTTT. Its protein product is CASSSTGAGTEAFF.

This clone has only one observation. The chain joins TRBV5-1 to TRBJ2-7, with TRBD2 as a possible D gene (5 bases). CDR3 length equals 15 residues. V lost 0 bases to trimming and J lost 5 bases, with 15 bases between them. Per the germline V gene, CDR1 is SGHRS and CDR2 is YFSETQ. The CDR3 bases are TGCGCCAGCAGCTTGGAGAGAGGGAATACCAACGAGCAGTACTTC. Protein product: CASSLERGNTNEQYF.

This clone appeared a single time. The chain is built from TRBV6-1 and TRBJ1-5, with TRBD1 as a possible D gene (6 bases). This CDR3 contains 14 residues. Germline V gene lookup returns CDR1 MNHNS and CDR2 SASEGT. Deletions cut 7 bases from V and 3 bases from J, with 13 bases between. This CDR3 is CASKIGGNNQPQHF. The CDR3 nucleotides are TGTGCCAGCAAGATAGGGGGAAACAATCAGCCCCAGCATTTT.

This clone was seen a handful of times. V usage is TRBV4-3 and J usage is TRBJ1-2, with D uncertain. Germline assignment: CDR1 LGHNA and CDR2 YSLEER. This CDR3 spans 16 amino acids. Trimming pared 0 bases from V and 5 bases from J, leaving 16 bases between. The CDR3 region has the DNA TGCGCCAGCAGCCAAGAATTTGGAGGGCTAGGGTATGGCTACACCTTC. Its protein is CASSQEFGGLGYGYTF.

V usage is TRBV6-5 and J usage is TRBJ2-1, with TRBD2 identical over 7 bases. The CDR3 runs 16 residues. Germline CDR1 and CDR2: MNHEY and SVGAGI. Trimming cost V 2 bases and J 1 base; bases outside gene matches: 5. CDR3 in amino acids: CASSYEAGVSYNEQFF. In DNA form, the CDR3 reads TGTGCCAGCAGTTACGAGGCGGGGGTTTCCTACAATGAGCAGTTCTTC.

V is TRBV9 and J is TRBJ2-2; the D is unclear. The CDR3 is 13 amino acids. Trimming pared 4 bases from V and 4 bases from J, leaving 8 bases between. The germline CDR1 and CDR2 sequences are SGDLS and YYNGEE. The CDR3 nucleotides read TGTGCCAGCAGCTCCACAGTCACCGGGGAGCTGTTTTTT. Its protein product is CASSSTVTGELFF. Drawing the rest from reference TRBV9 and TRBJ2-2, the complete variable domain is DSGVTQTPKHLITATGQRVTLRCSPRSGDLSVYWYQQSLDQGLQFLIQYYNGEERAKGNILERFSAQQFPDLHSELNLSSLELGDSALYFCASSSTVTGELFFGEGSRLTVL.

This sequence joins TRBV7-9 and TRBJ1-1, with D possibly matching TRBD1 (5 bases). Per germline, CDR1 SEHNR and CDR2 FQNEAQ (reference sequence). V lost 7 bases to trimming and J lost 7 bases, with 10 bases between them. CDR3 length: 11 amino acids. The CDR3: CASTRGGEAFF. CDR3 in DNA: TGTGCCAGCACCCGGGGGGGTGAAGCTTTCTTT.

V and J are TRBV4-1 and TRBJ2-5; D call uncertain. CDR1 MGHRA and CDR2 YSYEKL come from the germline V gene. This CDR3 spans 15 amino acids. The germline V and J ends were trimmed by 7 bases and 5 bases, with 20 bases remaining between them. The CDR3 sequence is CASTINLAARETQYF. The CDR3 nucleotides read TGCGCCAGCACTATAAACCTGGCCGCGAGGGAGACCCAGTACTTC.

This chain links TRBV7-9 with TRBJ1-4, with D tentatively TRBD1 (5 bases). The CDR3 totals 13 residues. The V end lost 4 bases, the J end lost 7 bases, and 10 bases lay between the germline ends. Per germline, CDR1 SEHNR and CDR2 FQNEAQ (reference sequence). The CDR3 sequence is CASSSSGGEKLFF. The CDR3, as DNA: TGTGCCAGCAGCTCTTCCGGGGGTGAAAAACTGTTTTTT.

V is TRBV18 and J is TRBJ1-2; perhaps TRBD1 as D (6 bases). This CDR3 has 15 residues. Trimming shortened V by 5 bases and J by 7 bases, and 20 bases separated the two germline ends. Germline lookup yields CDR1 KGHSH and CDR2 LQKENI. The CDR3 coding sequence is TGTGCCAGCTCAACCGGCAGGGGAAAGGACTCTGGCTACACCTTC. Its protein is CASSTGRGKDSGYTF.

The chain carries TRBV5-1 and TRBJ2-1; TRBD2 matches 9 bases. Per the germline V gene, CDR1 is SGHRS and CDR2 is YFSETQ. After removal of 4 bases from V and 3 bases from J, the junction contained 14 bases not matched to a gene. CDR3 length: 18 residues. The CDR3 is CASSPNGGGRALYNEQFF. The CDR3, as DNA: TGCGCCAGCAGCCCCAACGGGGGCGGGAGGGCCCTCTACAATGAGCAGTTCTTC. The variable domain in full, completed from reference TRBV5-1 and TRBJ2-1, reads KAGVTQTPRYLIKTRGQQVTLSCSPISGHRSVSWYQQTPGQGLQFLFEYFSETQRNKGNFPGRFSGRQFSNSRSEMNVSTLELGDSALYLCASSPNGGGRALYNEQFFGPGTRLTVL.

The gene calls are TRBV6-5 and TRBJ2-5; possibly TRBD2 for D (5 bases). In germline, CDR1 is MNHEY, CDR2 SVGAGI. CDR3 length equals 11 residues. The germline V and J ends were trimmed by 6 bases and 5 bases, with 7 bases remaining between them. CDR3 in DNA: TGTGCCAGCAGGCGAGGGGAGACCCAGTACTTC. It is translated as CASRRGETQYF.

The V call is TRBV6-5, the J call TRBJ2-5, with TRBD1 as a possible D gene (6 bases). V dropped 7 bases and J dropped 2 bases, with 11 bases sitting between them. The CDR3 extends over 13 amino acids. The germline V gene has CDR1 MNHEY and CDR2 SVGAGI. CDR3 nucleotides: TGTGCCAGCACCACAGGGAATCAAGAGACCCAGTACTTC. Protein: CASTTGNQETQYF.

This clone came up once. This chain links TRBV5-1 with TRBJ2-1; D might be TRBD2 (5 bases). The CDR3 length is 13 residues. Trimming removed 3 bases from V and 6 bases from J, with 10 bases in between. Per germline, CDR1 SGHRS and CDR2 YFSETQ. In DNA, the CDR3 is TGCGCCAGCAGCTCACTAGGGAGCAATGAGCAGTTCTTC. It yields the protein CASSSLGSNEQFF.

This clone was detected a few times. This CDR3 is CASSLRGQAKNIQYF. The DNA of the CDR3 is TGTGCCAGCAGCCTAAGGGGACAGGCCAAAAACATTCAGTACTTC. The J gene is TRBJ2-4, the V gene TRBV28, with 7 bases aligning to TRBD1. V was pared by 6 bases and J by 1 base, with 6 bases of the junction left unmatched. Germline V gene lookup returns CDR1 MDHEN and CDR2 SYDVKM. The CDR3 extends over 15 amino acids.

The chain carries TRBV15 and TRBJ1-3; TRBD1 aligns across 7 bases. The CDR3 has 17 residues. Trimming took 5 bases from V and 4 from J; bases not matched to a gene: 14. The germline gives CDR1 LNHNV, CDR2 YYDKDF (reference sequence). Here the CDR3 DNA reads TGTGCCACCAGCCTACAGGGGACGACAGGTCCAGGAAACACCATATATTTT. Amino acids: CATSLQGTTGPGNTIYF.

The chain joins TRBV5-4 to TRBJ1-3; D call uncertain. The CDR3 totals 14 residues. V was shortened by 2 bases and J by 0 bases, with 6 bases between the two germline ends. Germline V gives CDR1 SGHNT, CDR2 YYREEE (reference sequence). CDR3 amino acids: CASSLEASGNTIYF. In DNA form, the CDR3 reads TGTGCCAGCAGCTTAGAGGCCTCTGGAAACACCATATATTTT.

This chain links TRBV20-1 with TRBJ2-3; the D is unclear. Germline values: CDR1 DFQATT, CDR2 SNEGSKA (reference sequence). Trimming left V 3 bases short and J 4 bases short, with 2 bases between. There are 10 residues in the CDR3. The CDR3 DNA reads as TGCAGTGCTAGCGCAGATACGCAGTATTTT. Its protein product is CSASADTQYF.

The chain carries TRBV13 and TRBJ1-2, with D possibly matching TRBD1 (6 bases). V was pared by 5 bases and J by 0 bases, with 10 bases between. CDR1 is PRHDT and CDR2 is FYEKMQ in the germline V gene (reference sequence). The CDR3 length is 14 residues. The DNA of the CDR3 is TGTGCCAGCAGCCCAGGGGTAGCTAACTATGGCTACACCTTC. Its protein is CASSPGVANYGYTF.